Sequencing of this T cell receptor (beta chain) was carried out in a study of Ad26.COV2.S vaccination and SARS-CoV-2 variants. The repertoire was sequenced with immunoSEQ multiplex PCR; TCRdb's copy has only in-frame clones and lacks some. The data hold approximately 410,000 clones, with approximately 90% observed a single time. Specified treatment: over 15 received Ad26.COV2.S at low or high dose, single or two shots; several received placebo; per-sample allocation not given. After the first vaccine or placebo injection, samples were drawn on day 63. As its vector, the vaccine had Ad26, which expressed Wuhan-strain SARS-CoV-2 spike. V lost 0 bases and J lost 9, with 18 bases in between. The CDR3 spans 15 residues. Germline loops: CDR1 SGHTA, CDR2 FQGNSA. This clone was counted a single time.

The J gene is TRBJ2-7, the V gene TRBV7-2; no clear D gene. This clonotype originated in a person between 18 and 59 years old who received the Ad26.COV2.S COVID-19 vaccine or a placebo. Sequences were derived from peripheral blood, sampled in a trial of Ad26.COV2.S vaccine versus placebo. CDR3 residues: CASSLAGRGRVRQYF. For the CDR3, the DNA is TGTGCCAGCAGCTTAGCTGGCCGCGGCCGTGTAAGGCAGTACTTC. Based on the CDR3 plus reference TRBV7-2 and TRBJ2-7, the full variable domain is GAGVSQSPSNKVTEKGKDVELRCDPISGHTALYWYRQSLGQGLEFLIYFQGNSAPDKSGLPSDRFSAERTGGSVSTLTIQRTQQEDSAVYLCASSLAGRGRVRQYFGPGTRLTVT.